The sample holds a few counts of the clone carrying this TCR beta chain. The same CDR3 can be traced to other DNA sequences in this sample. Assay: immunoSEQ multiplex PCR; the TCRdb copy retains only in-frame clones and omits some. The repertoire holds some 2,400,000 clones, with around 95% as singletons. Per germline, CDR1 KGHSH and CDR2 LQKENI. The junction had 1 base not matched to a gene; V was cut back by 4 bases and J by 4 bases. CDR3 length equals 12 residues. The sample comes from a study of shared clonotypes between healthy human individuals. The clonotype was recovered from a man in his late teens or twenties in good health. The chain employs TRBV18 and TRBJ2-7, with 7 bases that match TRBD1. Sequences were obtained from naive CD4+ T cells sorted from blood. Stated subset: CD45RA+ positively selected. Here the CDR3 reads CASSLQGYEQYF. CDR3 DNA: TGTGCCAGCTCACTACAGGGGTACGAGCAGTACTTC.